The entry below describes one T cell receptor beta chain. The antigen remains unidentified. There are 16 residues in the CDR3. Germline-derived CDR1 and CDR2 are SEHNR and FQNEAQ (reference sequence). Trimming shortened V by 4 bases and J by 0 bases, and 15 bases separated the two germline ends. Method: immunoSEQ multiplex PCR; TCRdb's copy keeps in-frame clones and lacks some. The sample shows approximately 2.5 million clones, approximately 93% of them seen only once. The data belong to a study of shared clonotypes between healthy human individuals. Study-wide findings and caveats: Memory subsets generally showed smaller estimated richness than naive subsets did. Naive CD4 clonotypes overlapped across a handful of donors at approximately 5.5%.

Sequenced material: naive CD4+ T cells from PBMCs. Subset described: CD45RA+ positively selected. The TCR comes from a man aged 18 to 30 in good health. Some clones in this sample may be carry-over from other donors' samples. The chain joins TRBV7-9 to TRBJ1-2; possibly TRBD1 for D (5 bases). DNA for the CDR3: TGTGCCAGCAGCTCGGGGCCGGCAGCAGCTAACTATGGCTACACCTTC. Protein: CASSSGPAAANYGYTF.